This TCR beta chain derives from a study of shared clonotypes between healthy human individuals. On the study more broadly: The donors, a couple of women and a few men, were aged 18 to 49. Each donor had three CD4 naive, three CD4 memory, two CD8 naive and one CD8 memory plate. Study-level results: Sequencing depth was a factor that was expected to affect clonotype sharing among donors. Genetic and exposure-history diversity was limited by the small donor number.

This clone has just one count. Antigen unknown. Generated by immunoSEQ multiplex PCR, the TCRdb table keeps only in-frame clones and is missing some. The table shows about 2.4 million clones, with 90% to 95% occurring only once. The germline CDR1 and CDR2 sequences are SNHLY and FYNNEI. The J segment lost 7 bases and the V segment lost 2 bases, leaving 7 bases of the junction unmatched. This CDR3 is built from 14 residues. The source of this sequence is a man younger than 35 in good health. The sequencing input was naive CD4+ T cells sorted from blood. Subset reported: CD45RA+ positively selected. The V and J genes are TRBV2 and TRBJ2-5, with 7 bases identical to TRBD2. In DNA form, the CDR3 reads TGTGCCAGCAGTGAACTGACTAGCAGAGTGACCCAGTACTTC. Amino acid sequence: CASSELTSRVTQYF.